This T cell receptor (beta chain) was sequenced in a study of control samples from healthy donors and cancer patients. Measured with immunoSEQ multiplex PCR; TCRdb has only the in-frame clones, and not every one. The sample lists about 44,000 clones; more than 70% were seen once. V dropped 1 base and J dropped 0; count of bases not matched to a gene: 0. This CDR3 has 16 amino acids. Germline-derived CDR1 and CDR2 are SGHNT and YENEEA. Sample: PBMCs. The rearrangement uses TRBV11-3 and TRBJ2-3; TRBD2 agrees at 11 bases. The source is a woman aged 60-75 years with lung cancer. DNA for the CDR3: TGTGCCAGCAGCTTAGGGACTAGCGGGAGCACAGATACGCAGTATTTT. Amino acid sequence: CASSLGTSGSTDTQYF.